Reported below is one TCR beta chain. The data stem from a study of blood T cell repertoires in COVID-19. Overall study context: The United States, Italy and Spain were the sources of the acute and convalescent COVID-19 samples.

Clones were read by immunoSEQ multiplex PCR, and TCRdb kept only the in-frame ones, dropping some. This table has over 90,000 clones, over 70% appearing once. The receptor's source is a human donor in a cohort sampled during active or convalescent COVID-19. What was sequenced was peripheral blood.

The CDR3, as DNA: TGTGCCAGCAGCTTAGGAAGGGACAGCTACACCTTC. Its protein is CASSLGRDSYTF. This chain joins TRBV7-9 and TRBJ1-2; a possible D gene is TRBD1 (6 bases). The CDR3 spans 12 residues. V lost 1 base and J lost 9, with 9 bases in between. The V gene's germline CDR1 is SEHNR and CDR2 FQNEAQ (reference sequence).